Sequencing of this TCR beta chain was carried out in a study of cytomegalovirus exposure and HLA in healthy donors. Note on this clone: Its specificity is unknown.

Study-wide results and limits: The study carried out a later analysis of TCR beta sequences. It associated 15,000 to 20,000 of them with specific HLA alleles at a false discovery rate of 0.05. TCR beta V segments were, for the most part, productive about 87% or about 30% of the time in an earlier analysis. Researchers reported in a later analysis that a missense DCLRE1C variant was tied to TCR beta V- and J-gene trimming. The study flagged some 170 TCR beta chains as cytomegalovirus-associated.

The study ran its PCR with 60 Vbeta and 13 Jbeta primers. Some clones are missing from TCRdb's copy, which holds only in-frame ones; the method was immunoSEQ multiplex PCR. The sample yields around 130,000 clones, more than 60% seen once. Germline CDR1 SGHDN, CDR2 FVKESK. Losses at the gene ends were 0 bases for V and 4 bases for J; bases not matched to a gene: 5. This CDR3 region has 15 residues. The J gene is TRBJ1-1, the V gene TRBV14; 7 bases are a match to TRBD1. The TCR was taken from a woman between 18 and 29 years old in good health and CMV-seronegative. Sequencing was performed on PBMCs. The CDR3 loop reads CASSQDGQGGTEAFF. CDR3 nucleotides: TGTGCCAGCAGCCAAGATGGGCAGGGGGGCACTGAAGCTTTCTTT.